Included here is one T cell receptor beta chain sequence, with context. The target antigen is unknown. The data were taken from a study of cytomegalovirus exposure and HLA in healthy donors. Study-level points and caveats: Researchers reported from a later analysis that most CMV-associated TCR beta chains appeared HLA-restricted. Most of the TCR beta V segments (in an earlier analysis) were productive either about 87% or about 30% of the time. Per published reports, the classifier diagnosed cytomegalovirus status with high specificity and sensitivity.

The V and J ends lost 4 bases and 0 bases respectively, with 16 bases between them. There are 18 residues in the CDR3. The germline CDR1 and CDR2 sequences are SNHLY and FYNNEI. Use of 60 Vbeta and 13 Jbeta primers characterized the PCR. Using immunoSEQ multiplex PCR, the repertoire was profiled, and TCRdb retains in-frame clones only, with some absent. The sample lists around 140,000 clones, around three quarters occurring once. The specimen was PBMCs. The chain has TRBV2 and TRBJ2-6; no reliable D call. This receptor was identified in a woman younger than 30 in good health and CMV-seropositive. In DNA, the CDR3 is TGTGCCAGCAGTGCATTGGTTGGCGGAGTCTCTGGGGCCAACGTCCTGACTTTC. This translates into CASSALVGGVSGANVLTF.